The present T cell receptor (beta chain) was sequenced within a study of blood T cells in healthy people across ages. Study results and limitations: Higher diversity and more naive CD4+ cells were features of long-lived donors, compared to aged donors.

The authors ran a second PCR of 7 to 11 cycles using a sample-barcoded 5' primer and a J-beta primer mix. TCRdb used MiXCR to reprocess the 5' RACE reads, holding one entry per CDR3 protein. The sample includes about 1,800,000 distinct CDR3 sequences, about 28% of them seen just once. In germline, CDR1 is DFQATT, CDR2 SNEGSKA (reference sequence). This CDR3 region has 15 residues. The V end was cut by 6 bases, the J end by 6 bases, with 18 bases between. This clonotype was seen a handful of times. Antigen unknown. Material for sequencing was blood. The chain links TRBV20-1 to TRBJ1-6; no clear D gene. The sequence was collected from a woman aged 30 to 39 in good health. The CDR3 region has the DNA TGCAGTGCCGTTAATGACGGAGGAGGTAATTCACCCCTCCACTTT. Translation: CSAVNDGGGNSPLHF.